This T cell receptor (beta chain) was recorded in a study of T cells in localized non-small cell lung cancer. The germline CDR1 and CDR2 sequences are SGHTA and FQGTGA. The CDR3 runs to 12 residues. Trimming left V 5 bases short and J 0 bases short, with 4 bases between. The assay was immunoSEQ multiplex PCR, and TCRdb's table has in-frame clones only and misses some. This table has some 37,000 clones, around nine tenths appearing once. Source: peripheral blood, taken before any cancer treatment. This receptor was identified in a man aged 18 to 55 with stage I lung adenocarcinoma. The genes are TRBV7-3 and TRBJ1-2; D ambiguous. CDR3 amino acids: CASSPPNYGYTF. CDR3 nucleotides: TGTGCCAGCAGCCCCCCTAACTATGGCTACACCTTC.